The 5 T cell receptor beta chains below all came from one sample that was sequenced in a study of T-cell reconstitution after alpha-beta-depleted transplantation in children. Library preparation (for TCRbeta) was performed with unique molecular identifiers. TCRdb reprocessed the PCR reads with MiXCR, giving one entry per CDR3 protein. The repertoire holds a few hundred thousand distinct CDR3 sequences, more than 20% seen once, with 30% to 40% in the top ten. The sequencing here drew on PBMCs, taken before TCRalphabeta/CD19-depleted stem cell transplant. These receptors came from a boy younger than two with Wiskott-Aldrich syndrome, due to receive a stem cell transplant.

The gene calls are TRBV18 and TRBJ2-3; TRBD1 matches at 9 bases. Germline V gene sequence: CDR1 KGHSH, CDR2 LQKENI. Trimming removed 0 bases from V and 0 bases from J; junction bases left unmatched: 4. The CDR3 covers 17 residues. The CDR3 sequence is CASSPPRTGDSTDTQYF. CDR3 DNA: TGTGCCAGCTCACCACCCAGGACAGGGGATAGCACAGATACGCAGTATTTT.

V gene TRBV19 combines with J gene TRBJ1-1; 8 bases are a match to TRBD1. Trimming took 10 bases from V and 5 from J; bases not matched to a gene: 12. Germline V gives CDR1 LNHDA, CDR2 SQIVND (reference sequence). This CDR3 region has 14 residues. CDR3: CATGQGNLGTEAFF. The CDR3 DNA follows: TGTGCCACCGGACAGGGAAATTTGGGTACTGAAGCTTTCTTT.

The chain joins TRBV15 to TRBJ1-1; TRBD1 agrees at 10 bases. The CDR3 covers 16 residues. The V gene's germline CDR1 is LNHNV and CDR2 YYDKDF (reference sequence). The V gene end was trimmed by 1 base and the J gene end by 6 bases; junction bases not matched to a gene: 8. DNA of the CDR3: TGTGCCACCAGCAGAGCCCCTGGGACAGGGGAATCTGAAGCTTTCTTT. Amino acid sequence: CATSRAPGTGESEAFF.

This clonotype showed up just a few times. The V and J genes are TRBV7-2 and TRBJ2-7, with TRBD1 matching 9 bases. This CDR3 is built from 17 residues. J gave up 4 bases and V 2 bases, and 12 bases lay outside the gene matches. In germline, CDR1 is SGHTA, CDR2 FQGNSA. The chain's CDR3 is CASSLPRSPGQGYEQYF. CDR3 sequence (DNA): TGTGCCAGCAGCTTACCCCGTTCTCCGGGACAGGGATACGAGCAGTACTTC. Drawing the rest from reference TRBV7-2 and TRBJ2-7, the complete variable domain is GAGVSQSPSNKVTEKGKDVELRCDPISGHTALYWYRQSLGQGLEFLIYFQGNSAPDKSGLPSDRFSAERTGGSVSTLTIQRTQQEDSAVYLCASSLPRSPGQGYEQYFGPGTRLTVT.

This clonotype was detected a few times. This chain uses TRBV7-2 with TRBJ2-6; D ambiguous. V was cut by 5 bases and J by 0 bases, with 8 bases left in between. This CDR3 is built from 15 residues. Germline CDR1 is SGHTA and CDR2 is FQGNSA. Here the CDR3 reads CASSNRVSGANVLTF. Written as DNA, the CDR3 is TGTGCCAGCAGCAACCGCGTCTCTGGGGCCAACGTCCTGACTTTC.